This T cell receptor beta chain stems from a study of blood T cell repertoires in COVID-19. Overall study context: From the United States, Italy and Spain came samples of acute and convalescent COVID-19. T cells, B-cell-depleted T cells, or PBMCs supplied cDNA or gDNA.

The V end was cut by 4 bases, the J end by 4 bases, with 19 bases between. The CDR3 has 16 residues. Germline CDR1 is SGHVS and CDR2 is FNYEAQ. In the authors' workflow: Using reference gene primer amplification, nucleated cell counts were estimated. Profiled with immunoSEQ multiplex PCR; TCRdb holds only in-frame clones, not every one. V and J calls and clone size are given by that table; D and trimming were obtained from the DNA. Of about 100,000 clones listed, 85% are singletons. The sequencing input was peripheral blood. J is TRBJ2-5 and V is TRBV7-6, with a tentative D call TRBD1 (7 bases). This TCR was sampled from a woman in her 70s with active or convalescent COVID-19. The CDR3 reads CASSSQGGRGGETQYF. CDR3 DNA sequence: TGTGCCAGCAGCTCCCAGGGGGGCAGGGGTGGAGAGACCCAGTACTTC.